The rows below give T cell receptor beta chains drawn from one sample of a study of blood T cell repertoires in COVID-19. Clones were read by immunoSEQ multiplex PCR, and TCRdb kept only the in-frame ones, dropping some. The sample yields under 80,000 clones, around 83% seen once. Sequencing used peripheral blood. Source of these receptors: a man between 65 and 85 years old with active COVID-19. The CDR3 runs from the conserved cysteine through the conserved F or W. A D gene is named only where the DNA matches it firmly. Clone size appears in some rows only: once, few, many, or a class for an expanded clone.

15	TRBJ2-3	NA	TRBD2	TRBV6-4	CATPRLAGCTDTQYF	TGTGCCACCCCGCGGCTAGCGGGATGCACAGATACGCAGTATTTT
13	TRBJ2-1	NA	NA	TRBV24-1	CATTAASYNEQFF	TGTGCCACCACCGCGGCCTCCTACAATGAGCAGTTCTTC
16	TRBJ1-2	few	NA	TRBV11-3	CASSAGADLPNYGYTF	TGTGCCAGCAGCGCTGGGGCCGACCTCCCTAACTATGGCTACACCTTC
17	TRBJ2-1	few	TRBD2	TRBV7-6	CASSLVGGRALYNEQFF	TGTGCCAGCAGCTTAGTGGGCGGGAGGGCCCTCTACAATGAGCAGTTCTTC
18	TRBJ2-3	NA	TRBD2	TRBV27	CASSLSFITSGSTDTQYF	TGTGCCAGCAGTTTATCCTTTATTACTAGCGGTAGCACAGATACGCAGTATTTT
17	TRBJ2-5	NA	NA	TRBV11-3	CASSLGRLNNLQETQYF	TGTGCCAGCAGCTTAGGAAGACTTAATAACCTACAAGAGACCCAGTACTTC
13	TRBJ1-2	NA	NA	TRBV12-3/TRBV12-4	CASSSQGLSGYTF	TGTGCCAGCAGTTCACAGGGTCTCAGTGGCTACACCTTC
15	TRBJ2-1	many	NA	TRBV11-3	CASSPRSSAVGEQFF	TGTGCCAGCAGCCCTCGGAGTAGCGCAGTAGGTGAGCAGTTCTTC
16	TRBJ2-7	NA	TRBD2	TRBV6-5	CASSSMVEGSGRGEYF	TGTGCCAGCAGTTCGATGGTTGAGGGGAGCGGGAGGGGGGAGTACTTC
17	TRBJ2-1	NA	NA	TRBV4-1	CASSHGGYAGDSNEQFF	TGCGCCAGCAGCCATGGGGGCTATGCGGGAGACTCCAATGAGCAGTTCTTC
15	TRBJ2-3	NA	NA	TRBV25-1	CASSSRVEGTDTQYF	TGTGCCAGCAGTTCCAGGGTTGAAGGCACAGATACGCAGTATTTT
12	TRBJ2-5	NA	NA	TRBV7-2	CASSWTSGTQYF	TGTGCCAGCAGCTGGACCAGCGGGACCCAGTACTTC
13	TRBJ1-1	few	NA	TRBV28	CASSSSENTEAFF	TGTGCCAGCAGTTCCAGCGAGAACACTGAAGCTTTCTTT
17	TRBJ1-5	once	NA	TRBV7-2	CASSLATRGRGNQPQHF	TGTGCCAGCAGCTTAGCGACCAGGGGCAGGGGCAATCAGCCCCAGCATTTT
17	TRBJ2-2	NA	NA	TRBV15	CATSRVTGFVGTGELFF	TGTGCCACCAGCAGAGTAACAGGGTTTGTTGGCACCGGGGAGCTGTTTTTT
16	TRBJ2-7	once	NA	TRBV7-9	CASSLWGGRRSYEQYF	TGTGCCAGCAGCCTATGGGGGGGGCGACGGTCCTACGAGCAGTACTTC
16	TRBJ2-7	NA	TRBD1	TRBV5-1	CASSLWIGQGDYEQYF	TGCGCCAGCAGCTTGTGGATCGGCCAGGGGGACTACGAGCAGTACTTC
16	TRBJ2-3	NA	TRBD2	TRBV7-9	CASSFGGAGGADTQYF	TGTGCCAGCAGCTTTGGGGGAGCGGGAGGGGCAGATACGCAGTATTTT
15	TRBJ2-1	NA	TRBD2	TRBV5-1	CASSLGAGGGDEQFF	TGCGCCAGCAGCTTGGGAGCGGGAGGTGGCGATGAGCAGTTCTTC
13	TRBJ2-1	NA	NA	TRBV19	CASTVGDYNEQFF	TGTGCCAGTACCGTCGGGGACTACAATGAGCAGTTCTTC
11	TRBJ2-7	once	NA	TRBV20-1	CRAGGTVEQYF	TGCAGGGCGGGCGGCACGGTCGAGCAGTACTTC
19	TRBJ2-6	NA	TRBD1	TRBV15	CATSRGGGQGASGANVLTF	TGTGCCACCAGCAGAGGGGGCGGACAGGGGGCCTCTGGGGCCAACGTCCTGACTTTC
12	TRBJ2-3	NA	NA	TRBV12-3/TRBV12-4	CASTAGGDTQYF	TGTGCCAGCACCGCTGGGGGGGATACGCAGTATTTT
16	TRBJ2-4	NA	NA	TRBV28	CASNPGTLLAKNIQYF	TGTGCCAGCAACCCGGGGACACTCCTAGCCAAAAACATTCAGTACTTC
13	TRBJ2-7	NA	TRBD1	TRBV27	CASSFGQGYEQYF	TGTGCCAGCAGTTTCGGACAGGGCTACGAGCAGTACTTC
16	TRBJ2-2	NA	TRBD1	TRBV4-3	CASSQGAGQGAGELFF	TGCGCCAGCAGCCAAGGGGCCGGACAGGGGGCCGGGGAGCTGTTTTTT
14	TRBJ2-1	NA	NA	TRBV27	CASSLFPQGPEQFF	TGTGCCAGCAGTTTATTCCCCCAGGGCCCGGAGCAGTTCTTC
17	TRBJ2-2	NA	NA	TRBV23-1	CASMGGAAGEGTGELFF	TGCGCCAGTATGGGGGGGGCGGCGGGAGAGGGCACCGGGGAGCTGTTTTTT
16	TRBJ2-5	few	NA	TRBV5-1	CASSPGGQTYQETQYF	TGCGCCAGCAGCCCCGGAGGACAGACGTACCAAGAGACCCAGTACTTC
13	TRBJ2-5	NA	NA	TRBV5-5	CASSWALQETQYF	TGTGCCAGCAGCTGGGCCCTCCAAGAGACCCAGTACTTC
15	TRBJ1-5	NA	TRBD1	TRBV4-2	CASSQDTGGHQPQHF	TGTGCCAGCAGCCAAGATACAGGGGGACATCAGCCCCAGCATTTT
10	TRBJ1-1	NA	NA	TRBV20-1	CSAGGGAAFF	TGCAGTGCGGGGGGGGGTGCGGCTTTCTTT
16	TRBJ2-7	once	TRBD2	TRBV5-4	CASSSRLAGAPYEQYF	TGTGCCAGCAGCTCCCGACTAGCGGGAGCACCCTACGAGCAGTACTTC
15	TRBJ2-1	NA	TRBD2	TRBV6-5	CASRTSGATYNEQFF	TGTGCCAGCAGGACTAGCGGAGCCACGTACAATGAGCAGTTCTTC
17	TRBJ2-3	once	TRBD2	TRBV11-2	CASSLGWMAGASDTQYF	TGTGCCAGCAGCTTAGGGTGGATGGCGGGAGCGTCAGATACGCAGTATTTT
17	TRBJ2-3	once	TRBD2	TRBV7-8	CASSLGLAGGPGGTQYF	TGTGCCAGCAGCTTAGGGTTAGCGGGAGGGCCGGGGGGTACGCAGTATTTT
12	TRBJ2-1	NA	NA	TRBV12-3/TRBV12-4	CASSSPVNEQFF	TGTGCCAGCAGTTCCCCCGTCAATGAGCAGTTCTTC
15	TRBJ1-4	NA	NA	TRBV7-2	CASSLAGREGEKLFF	TGTGCCAGCAGCTTAGCCGGGCGGGAGGGTGAAAAACTGTTTTTT
14	TRBJ2-2	NA	NA	TRBV28	CASSRPGQRGELFF	TGTGCCAGCAGTCGTCCCGGACAGCGCGGGGAGCTGTTTTTT
15	TRBJ2-7	NA	TRBD2	TRBV9	CASSVGSGSGFEQYF	TGTGCCAGCAGCGTAGGTAGCGGGAGCGGGTTCGAGCAGTACTTC
14	TRBJ1-5	NA	NA	TRBV7-2	CASSPGDGYQPQHF	TGTGCCAGCAGCCCGGGGGACGGTTATCAGCCCCAGCATTTT
16	TRBJ2-2	NA	NA	TRBV2	CASEATSTPNTGELFF	TGTGCCAGCGAAGCGACTTCCACCCCGAACACCGGGGAGCTGTTTTTT
16	TRBJ1-6	NA	TRBD1	TRBV7-9	CASSAPGQVGNSPPHF	TGTGCCAGCAGCGCCCCGGGACAGGTGGGGAATTCACCCCCCCACTTT
12	TRBJ2-7	few	NA	TRBV6-5	CASSPSGYEQYF	TGTGCCAGCAGCCCGAGCGGGTACGAGCAGTACTTC